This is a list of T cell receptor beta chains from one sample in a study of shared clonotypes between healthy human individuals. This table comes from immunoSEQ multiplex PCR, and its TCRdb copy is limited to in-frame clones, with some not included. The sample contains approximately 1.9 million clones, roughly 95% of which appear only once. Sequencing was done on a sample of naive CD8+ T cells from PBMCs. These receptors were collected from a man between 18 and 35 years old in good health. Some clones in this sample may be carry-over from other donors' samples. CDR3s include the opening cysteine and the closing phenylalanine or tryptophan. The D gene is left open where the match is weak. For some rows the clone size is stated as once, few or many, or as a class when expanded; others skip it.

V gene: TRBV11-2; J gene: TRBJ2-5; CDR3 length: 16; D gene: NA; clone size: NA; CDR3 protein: CASSPRGQKVRETQYF; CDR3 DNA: TGTGCCAGCAGCCCACGTGGACAAAAAGTGAGGGAGACCCAGTACTTC
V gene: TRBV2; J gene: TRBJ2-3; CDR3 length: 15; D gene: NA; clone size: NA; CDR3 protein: CASSDKGRSTDTQYF; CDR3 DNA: TGTGCCAGCAGTGATAAGGGCCGGAGCACAGATACGCAGTATTTT
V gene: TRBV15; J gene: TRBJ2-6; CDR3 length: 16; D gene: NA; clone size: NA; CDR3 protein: CATSREAISGANVLTF; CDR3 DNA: TGTGCCACCAGCAGGGAAGCGATCTCTGGGGCCAACGTCCTGACTTTC
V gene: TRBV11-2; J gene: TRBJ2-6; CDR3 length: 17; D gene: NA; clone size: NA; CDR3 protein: CASSFYQVYSGANVLTF; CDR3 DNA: TGTGCCAGCAGCTTTTACCAGGTGTACTCTGGGGCCAACGTCCTGACTTTC
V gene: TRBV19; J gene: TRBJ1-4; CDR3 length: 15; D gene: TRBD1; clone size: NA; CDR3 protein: CASSPGQGNNEKLFF; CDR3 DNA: TGTGCCAGTAGTCCCGGACAGGGCAATAATGAAAAACTGTTTTTT
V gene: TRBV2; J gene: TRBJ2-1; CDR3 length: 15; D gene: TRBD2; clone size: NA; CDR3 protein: CAINTGTSVYNEQFF; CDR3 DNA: TGTGCCATCAATACCGGGACTAGCGTATACAATGAGCAGTTCTTC
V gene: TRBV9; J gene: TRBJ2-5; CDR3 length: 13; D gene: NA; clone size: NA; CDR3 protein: CASSVATWETQYF; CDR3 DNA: TGTGCCAGCAGCGTAGCTACGTGGGAGACCCAGTACTTC
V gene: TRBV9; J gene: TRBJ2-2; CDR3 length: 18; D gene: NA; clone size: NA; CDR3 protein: CASSVPQLRYSNTGELFF; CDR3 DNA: TGTGCCAGCAGCGTTCCGCAACTACGCTATTCGAACACCGGGGAGCTGTTTTTT
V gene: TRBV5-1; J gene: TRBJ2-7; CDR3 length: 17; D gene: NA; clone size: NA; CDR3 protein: CASSVKSDRGRSYEQYF; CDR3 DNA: TGCGCCAGCAGCGTAAAGTCGGACAGAGGAAGGTCCTACGAGCAGTACTTC
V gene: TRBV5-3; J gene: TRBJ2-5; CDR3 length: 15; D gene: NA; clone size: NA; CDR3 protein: CARREAGVVGETQYF; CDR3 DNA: TGTGCCAGAAGGGAAGCAGGGGTTGTCGGAGAGACCCAGTACTTC
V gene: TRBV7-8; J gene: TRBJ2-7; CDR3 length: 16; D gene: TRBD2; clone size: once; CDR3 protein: CASSLAGLAGSYEQYF; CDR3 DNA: TGTGCCAGCAGCTTAGCTGGACTAGCGGGCTCCTACGAGCAGTACTTC
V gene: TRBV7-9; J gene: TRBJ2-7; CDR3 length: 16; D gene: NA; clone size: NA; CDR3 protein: CASSRGRGDNSYEQYF; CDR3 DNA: TGTGCCAGCAGCCGGGGCCGGGGGGACAACTCCTACGAGCAGTACTTC
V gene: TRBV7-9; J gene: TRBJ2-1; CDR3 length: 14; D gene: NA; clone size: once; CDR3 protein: CASSSSSHSDEQFF; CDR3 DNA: TGTGCCAGCAGCTCCTCATCTCATAGCGATGAGCAGTTCTTC
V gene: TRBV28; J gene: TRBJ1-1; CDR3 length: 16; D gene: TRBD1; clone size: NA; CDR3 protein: CASSLRTGVMGTEAFF; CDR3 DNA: TGTGCCAGCAGTTTGCGGACAGGGGTTATGGGGACTGAAGCTTTCTTT
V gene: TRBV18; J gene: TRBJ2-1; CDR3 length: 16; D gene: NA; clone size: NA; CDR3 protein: CASSPVSGGSYNEQFF; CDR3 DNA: TGTGCCAGCTCACCTGTGAGCGGAGGCTCCTACAATGAGCAGTTCTTC
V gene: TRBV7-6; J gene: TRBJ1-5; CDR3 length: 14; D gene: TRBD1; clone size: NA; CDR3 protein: CASSPGGAGQPQHF; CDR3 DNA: TGTGCCAGCAGTCCAGGGGGCGCGGGGCAGCCCCAGCATTTT
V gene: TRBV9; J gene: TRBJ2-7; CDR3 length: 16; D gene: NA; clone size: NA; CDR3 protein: CASSAGYGTPSYEQYF; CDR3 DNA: TGTGCCAGCAGCGCTGGATACGGGACACCTTCCTACGAGCAGTACTTC
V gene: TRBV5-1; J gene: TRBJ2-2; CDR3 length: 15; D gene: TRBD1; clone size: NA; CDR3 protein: CASSVGQGKTGELFF; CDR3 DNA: TGCGCCAGCAGCGTGGGACAGGGTAAAACCGGGGAGCTGTTTTTT
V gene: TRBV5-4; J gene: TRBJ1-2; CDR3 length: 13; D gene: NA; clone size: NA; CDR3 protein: CASSPAGFYGYTF; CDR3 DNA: TGTGCCAGCAGCCCGGCGGGTTTCTATGGCTACACCTTC
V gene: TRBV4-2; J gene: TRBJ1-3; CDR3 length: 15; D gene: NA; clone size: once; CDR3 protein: CASSQVTNSGNTIYF; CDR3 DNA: TGTGCCAGCAGCCAAGTTACAAACTCTGGAAACACCATATATTTT
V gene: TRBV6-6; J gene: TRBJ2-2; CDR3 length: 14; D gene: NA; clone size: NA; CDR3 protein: CASSPGAGTGELFF; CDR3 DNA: TGTGCCAGCAGCCCAGGGGCGGGCACCGGGGAGCTGTTTTTT
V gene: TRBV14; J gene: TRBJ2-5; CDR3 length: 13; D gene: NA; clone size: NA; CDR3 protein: CASSQAHRETQYF; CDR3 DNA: TGTGCCAGCAGCCAAGCCCACCGGGAAACCCAGTACTTC
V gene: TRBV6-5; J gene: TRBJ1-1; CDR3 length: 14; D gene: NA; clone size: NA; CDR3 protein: CASHKRGRDTEAFF; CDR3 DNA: TGTGCCAGCCATAAGAGGGGCCGGGACACTGAAGCTTTCTTT
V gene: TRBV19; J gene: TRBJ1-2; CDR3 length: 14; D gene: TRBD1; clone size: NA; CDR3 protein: CASTPGQTNYGYTF; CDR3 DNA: TGTGCCAGCACCCCGGGACAGACTAACTATGGCTACACCTTC
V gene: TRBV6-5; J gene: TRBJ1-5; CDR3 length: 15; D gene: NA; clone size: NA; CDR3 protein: CASSYDKWDNQPQHF; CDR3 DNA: TGTGCCAGCAGTTATGACAAATGGGACAATCAGCCCCAGCATTTT
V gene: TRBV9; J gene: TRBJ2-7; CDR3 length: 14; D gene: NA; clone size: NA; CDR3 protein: CASSVDGATYEQYF; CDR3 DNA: TGTGCCAGCAGCGTAGATGGGGCCACCTACGAGCAGTACTTC
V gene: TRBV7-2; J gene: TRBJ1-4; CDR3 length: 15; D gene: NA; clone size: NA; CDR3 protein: CASSPLVGGYEKLFF; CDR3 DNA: TGTGCCAGCAGCCCCTTAGTGGGGGGATATGAAAAACTGTTTTTT
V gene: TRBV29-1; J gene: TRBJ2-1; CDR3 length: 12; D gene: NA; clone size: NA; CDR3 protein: CSVAAIGNEQFF; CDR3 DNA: TGCAGCGTTGCGGCGATTGGGAATGAGCAGTTCTTC
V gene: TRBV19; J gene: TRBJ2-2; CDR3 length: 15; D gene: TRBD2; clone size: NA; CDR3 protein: CASTVYAGVSGELFF; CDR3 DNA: TGTGCCAGTACCGTCTACGCGGGAGTTTCCGGGGAGCTGTTTTTT
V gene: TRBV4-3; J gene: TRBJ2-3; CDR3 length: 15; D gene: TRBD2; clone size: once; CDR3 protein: CASSQVQRGIDTQYF; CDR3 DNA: TGCGCCAGCAGCCAAGTCCAGCGGGGCATTGATACGCAGTATTTT
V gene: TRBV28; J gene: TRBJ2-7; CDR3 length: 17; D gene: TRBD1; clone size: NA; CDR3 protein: CASSFLSPGQGRYEQYF; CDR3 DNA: TGTGCCAGCAGTTTCCTTTCTCCTGGACAGGGGAGATACGAGCAGTACTTC
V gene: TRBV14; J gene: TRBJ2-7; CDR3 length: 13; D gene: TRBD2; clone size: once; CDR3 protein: CASSQGLTYEQYF; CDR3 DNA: TGTGCCAGCAGCCAGGGACTAACCTACGAGCAGTACTTC
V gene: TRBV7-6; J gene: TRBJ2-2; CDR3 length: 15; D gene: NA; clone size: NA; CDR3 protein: CASSGGPANTGELFF; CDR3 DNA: TGTGCCAGCTCCGGGGGGCCTGCGAACACCGGGGAGCTGTTTTTT
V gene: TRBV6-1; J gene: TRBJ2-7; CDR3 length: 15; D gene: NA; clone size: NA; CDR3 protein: CASSTSRIKSYEQYF; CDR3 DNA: NA
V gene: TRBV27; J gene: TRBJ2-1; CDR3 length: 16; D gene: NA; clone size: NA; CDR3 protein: CASTMRGFNSYNEQFF; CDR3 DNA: TGTGCCAGCACCATGAGGGGTTTTAACTCCTACAATGAGCAGTTCTTC
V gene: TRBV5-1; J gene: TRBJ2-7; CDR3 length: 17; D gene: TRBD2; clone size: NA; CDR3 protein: CASSLVARAGGVYEQYF; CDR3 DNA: TGCGCCAGCAGCTTGGTCGCGCGAGCGGGGGGTGTCTACGAGCAGTACTTC
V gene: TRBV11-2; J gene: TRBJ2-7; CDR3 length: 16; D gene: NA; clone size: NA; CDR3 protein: CASSPREAKTTHEQYF; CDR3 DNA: TGTGCCAGCAGCCCACGCGAGGCGAAAACTACCCACGAGCAGTACTTC
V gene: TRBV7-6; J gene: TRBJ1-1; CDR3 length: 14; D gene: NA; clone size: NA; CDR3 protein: CASSPRLGGLEAFF; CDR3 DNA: TGTGCCAGCAGCCCCCGGTTGGGGGGCTTAGAAGCTTTCTTT
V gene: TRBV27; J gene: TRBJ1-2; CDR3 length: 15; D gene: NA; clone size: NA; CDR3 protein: CASTDRGGSRDGYTF; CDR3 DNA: TGTGCCAGCACCGACCGGGGGGGGAGTAGGGATGGCTACACCTTC
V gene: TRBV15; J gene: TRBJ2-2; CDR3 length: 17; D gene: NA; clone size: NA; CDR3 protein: CATSRVGGQRGTGELFF; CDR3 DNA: TGTGCCACCAGCAGGGTGGGGGGACAAAGGGGCACCGGGGAGCTGTTTTTT
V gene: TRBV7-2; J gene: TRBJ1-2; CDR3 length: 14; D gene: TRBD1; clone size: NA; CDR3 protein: CASSPDRGSKGYTF; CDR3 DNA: TGTGCCAGCAGCCCGGACAGGGGATCGAAAGGCTACACCTTC
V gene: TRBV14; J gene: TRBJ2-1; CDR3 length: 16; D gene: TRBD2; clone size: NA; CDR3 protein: CASSRSGRALYNEQFF; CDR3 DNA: TGTGCCAGCAGCCGTAGCGGGAGGGCCCTCTACAATGAGCAGTTCTTC
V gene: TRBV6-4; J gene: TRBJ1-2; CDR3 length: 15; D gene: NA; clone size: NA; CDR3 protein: CASSDSITGGDGYTF; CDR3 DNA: TGTGCCAGCAGTGACTCGATAACGGGTGGCGATGGCTACACCTTC
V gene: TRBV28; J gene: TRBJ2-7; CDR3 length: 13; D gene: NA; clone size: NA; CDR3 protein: CASSPQVPYEQYF; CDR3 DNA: TGTGCCAGCAGTCCACAGGTCCCCTACGAGCAGTACTTC
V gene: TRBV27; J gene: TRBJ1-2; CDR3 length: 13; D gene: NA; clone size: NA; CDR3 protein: CASSLEGYGGYTF; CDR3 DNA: TGTGCCAGCAGTTTAGAAGGTTACGGGGGCTACACCTTC
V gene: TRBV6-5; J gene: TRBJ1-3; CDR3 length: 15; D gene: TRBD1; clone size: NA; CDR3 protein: CASSRDRTSGNTIYF; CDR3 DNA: TGTGCCAGCAGTCGGGACAGGACCTCTGGAAACACCATATATTTT
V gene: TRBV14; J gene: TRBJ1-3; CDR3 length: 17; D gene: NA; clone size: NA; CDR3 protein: CASSPGLPLVSGNTIYF; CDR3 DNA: TGTGCCAGCAGCCCGGGACTCCCGCTCGTCTCTGGAAACACCATATATTTT
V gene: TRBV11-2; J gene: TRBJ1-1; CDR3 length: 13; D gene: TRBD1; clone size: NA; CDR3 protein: CASTPRGGPEAFF; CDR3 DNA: TGTGCCAGCACCCCCAGGGGGGGACCTGAAGCTTTCTTT
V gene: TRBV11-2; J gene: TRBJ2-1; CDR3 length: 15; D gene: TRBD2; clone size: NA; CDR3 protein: CASSLASGSFNEQFF; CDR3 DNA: TGTGCCAGCAGCTTGGCGAGCGGGAGCTTCAATGAGCAGTTCTTC
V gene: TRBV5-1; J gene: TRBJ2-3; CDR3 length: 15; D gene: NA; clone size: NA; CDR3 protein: CASSLFSRGPDTQYF; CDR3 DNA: TGCGCCAGCAGCTTGTTTTCCAGGGGCCCAGATACGCAGTATTTT
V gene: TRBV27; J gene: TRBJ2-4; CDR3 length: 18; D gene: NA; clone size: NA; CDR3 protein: CASSFSLAGGLAKNIQYF; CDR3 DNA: TGTGCCAGCAGTTTCTCATTGGCGGGCGGTCTAGCCAAAAACATTCAGTACTTC
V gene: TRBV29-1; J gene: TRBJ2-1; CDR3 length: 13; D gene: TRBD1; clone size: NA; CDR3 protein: CSVLTGFYNEQFF; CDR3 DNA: TGCAGCGTTCTGACAGGGTTCTACAATGAGCAGTTCTTC
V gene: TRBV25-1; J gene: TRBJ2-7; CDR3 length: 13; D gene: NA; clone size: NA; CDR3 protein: CASPRDSSYEQYF; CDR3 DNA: TGTGCCAGCCCCCGGGACTCCTCCTACGAGCAGTACTTC
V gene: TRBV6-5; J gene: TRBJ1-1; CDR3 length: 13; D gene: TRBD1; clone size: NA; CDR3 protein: CASSYSRDSEAFF; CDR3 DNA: TGTGCCAGCAGTTACTCGAGGGACAGTGAAGCTTTCTTT
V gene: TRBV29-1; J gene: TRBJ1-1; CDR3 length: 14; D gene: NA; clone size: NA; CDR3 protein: CSVRPRQGNTEAFF; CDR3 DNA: TGCAGCGTCCGCCCAAGGCAGGGGAACACTGAAGCTTTCTTT
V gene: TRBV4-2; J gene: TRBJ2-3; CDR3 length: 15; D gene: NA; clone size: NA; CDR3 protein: CASSLGGATGDTQYF; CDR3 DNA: TGTGCCAGCAGCCTCGGTGGTGCGACGGGGGATACGCAGTATTTT
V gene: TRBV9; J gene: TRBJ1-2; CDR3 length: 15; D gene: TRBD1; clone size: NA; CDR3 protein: CASSVAKGATTGYTF; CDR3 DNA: TGTGCCAGCAGCGTAGCAAAGGGGGCTACTACAGGCTACACCTTC
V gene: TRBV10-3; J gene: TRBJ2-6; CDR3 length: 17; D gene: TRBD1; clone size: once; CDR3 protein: CATQGQGAFSGANVLTF; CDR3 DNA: TGTGCCACCCAAGGACAGGGGGCTTTCTCTGGGGCCAACGTCCTGACTTTC
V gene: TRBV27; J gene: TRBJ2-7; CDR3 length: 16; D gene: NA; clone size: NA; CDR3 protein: CASSLLGGGTTYEQYF; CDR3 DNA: TGTGCCAGCAGTTTATTGGGAGGGGGTACGACCTACGAGCAGTACTTC
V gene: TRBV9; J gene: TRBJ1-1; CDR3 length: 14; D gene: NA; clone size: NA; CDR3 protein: CASSVGFWDSEAFF; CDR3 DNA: TGTGCCAGCAGCGTAGGGTTCTGGGATAGTGAAGCTTTCTTT